The T cell receptor (beta chain) under discussion was sequenced for a study of blood T cell repertoires in COVID-19 (dated by TCRdb to about 2020). General notes on the study: Collaborator samples came from the United States, Italy and Spain and covered acute and convalescent phases of COVID-19. The prospective study material was composed of cDNA or gDNA derived from T cells, B-cell-depleted T cells, or PBMCs. Subjects who had been exposed to COVID-19, were actively infected with it, or had recovered from it provided the deeply sampled blood TCRbeta repertoires that made up the dataset. The repertoires were released in a freely available public database intended as a resource for research on the immune response to SARS-CoV-2. The samples were drawn from two sources: the first 160 participants of the ongoing ImmuneRACE study, and over 1,000 subjects contributed by 6 global collaborators. Sample metadata almost always included a de-identified subject ID, COVID-19 status, age in years and sex. Where available, HLA class I and class II types were taken from metadata supplied by the sample provider and were not determined by assay-based typing. What the research found in general, with its limitations: The amount of clinical and demographic metadata varied by source and participant and was provided uncurated.

TCRbeta CDR3 regions were amplified from genomic DNA using the immunoSEQ Assay, a bias-controlled multiplex PCR. The original methods were these. Within the assay, amplification of reference gene primers was used to estimate how many nucleated cells each sample contained. To quantify the absolute abundance of each unique TCRbeta CDR3 rearrangement, sequence reads were collapsed and filtered. For each sample, productive Simpson clonality was calculated by taking the square root of Simpson's diversity index across productive rearrangements. TCRdb limited this immuneACCESS table to in-frame rearrangements with V and J called. A share of clones is missing; checked studies link under half to unresolved V genes, and the rest is unexplained. The V and J calls and clone size come from that table; D and trimming were worked out from the DNA. The sample yields around 100,000 clones; over 75% were counted once. The top ten hold approximately 7% of the sample.

As concerns this clone: Its recognized antigen is unknown. Per-nucleotide qualities are absent, and no much larger clonotype sits a single base away.

Collaborating institutions collected whole blood in K2EDTA tubes following their own protocols. Collaborator samples were shipped for TCRbeta analysis as frozen whole blood, isolated PBMCs, or DNA extracted from either sample type. The germline V gene (reference sequence) supplies CDR1 GTSNPN and CDR2 SVGIG. V trim: 8 bases; J trim: 3 bases; unmatched bases: 10. Counted from cysteine to phenylalanine, this CDR3 has 14 amino acids. CDR3 DNA only is kept here, 42 bases in frame from base 1. This TCR came from a man aged 25-40 years in a cohort sampled during active COVID-19. The sequenced sample was peripheral blood. The chain is made from TRBV30 and TRBJ1-2; 9 bases in between match TRBD1. The sequenced DNA is TGTGCCGGGGACGGACACAGGGGGCACTATGGCTACACCTTC. Protein translation: CAGDGHRGHYGYTF.